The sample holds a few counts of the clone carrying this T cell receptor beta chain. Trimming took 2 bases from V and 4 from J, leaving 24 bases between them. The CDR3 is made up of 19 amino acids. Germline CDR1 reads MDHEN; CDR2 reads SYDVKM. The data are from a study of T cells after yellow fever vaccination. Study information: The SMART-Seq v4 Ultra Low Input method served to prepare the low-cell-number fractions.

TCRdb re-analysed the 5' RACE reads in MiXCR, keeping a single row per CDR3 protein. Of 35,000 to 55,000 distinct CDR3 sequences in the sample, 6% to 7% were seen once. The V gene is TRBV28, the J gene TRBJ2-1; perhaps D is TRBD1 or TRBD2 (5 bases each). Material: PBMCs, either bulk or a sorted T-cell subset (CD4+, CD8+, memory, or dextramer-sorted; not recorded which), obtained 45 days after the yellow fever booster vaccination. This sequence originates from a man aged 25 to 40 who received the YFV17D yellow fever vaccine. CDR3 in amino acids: CASSLLEGFTPDPYNEQFF. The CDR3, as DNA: TGTGCCAGCAGTTTACTCGAGGGGTTCACTCCGGATCCTTACAATGAGCAGTTCTTC. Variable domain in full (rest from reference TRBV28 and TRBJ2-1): DVKVTQSSRYLVKRTGEKVFLECVQDMDHENMFWYRQDPGLGLRLIYFSYDVKMKEKGDIPEGYSVSREKKERFSLILESASTNQTSMYLCASSLLEGFTPDPYNEQFFGPGTRLTVL.